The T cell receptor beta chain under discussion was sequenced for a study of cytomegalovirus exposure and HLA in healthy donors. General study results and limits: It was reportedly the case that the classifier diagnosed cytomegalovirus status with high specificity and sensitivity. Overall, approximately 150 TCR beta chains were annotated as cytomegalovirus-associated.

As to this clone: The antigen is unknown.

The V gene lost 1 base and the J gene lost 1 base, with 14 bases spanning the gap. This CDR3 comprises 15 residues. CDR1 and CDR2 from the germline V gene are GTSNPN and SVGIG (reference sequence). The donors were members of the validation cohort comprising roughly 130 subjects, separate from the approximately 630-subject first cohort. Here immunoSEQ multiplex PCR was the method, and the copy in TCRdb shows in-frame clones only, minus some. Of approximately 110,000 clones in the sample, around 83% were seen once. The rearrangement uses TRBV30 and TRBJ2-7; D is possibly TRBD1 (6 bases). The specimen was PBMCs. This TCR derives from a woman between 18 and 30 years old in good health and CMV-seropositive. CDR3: CAWSGGTPISYEQYF. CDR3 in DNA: TGTGCCTGGAGTGGGGGGACACCAATTTCCTACGAGCAGTACTTC. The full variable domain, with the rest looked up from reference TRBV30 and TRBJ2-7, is SQTIHQWPATLVQPVGSPLSLECTVEGTSNPNLYWYRQAAGRGLQLLFYSVGIGQISSEVPQNLSASRPQDRQFILSSKKLLLSDSGFYLCAWSGGTPISYEQYFGPGTRLTVT.